These 22 T cell receptor beta chains were sequenced from one sample in a study of blood T cell repertoires in COVID-19. Libraries were prepared by immunoSEQ multiplex PCR; TCRdb keeps only in-frame clonotypes and omits some of them. Here the sample spans about 230,000 clones, roughly 85% being singletons. The sample taken for sequencing was PBMCs or T cells enriched from blood (not recorded which). The source of these receptors is a young man who had recovered from COVID-19.

V is TRBV11-3 and J is TRBJ2-7, with D maybe TRBD2 (7 bases). The CDR3 runs to 15 residues. Germline V gives CDR1 SGHNT, CDR2 YENEEA. V was clipped by 5 bases and J by 2 bases, with 16 bases between them. The DNA for the CDR3 is TGTGCCAGCAGCCATGGGGGGGCAGGAACCTACGAGCAGTACTTC. Its protein is CASSHGGAGTYEQYF.

This chain links TRBV28 with TRBJ1-2; tentatively, D is TRBD1 (5 bases). With 6 bases removed from V and 6 bases from J, the gap between germline ends came to 17 bases. The CDR3 has 14 residues. Germline values: CDR1 MDHEN, CDR2 SYDVKM. In nucleotides, the CDR3 is TGTGCCAGCAGGTCAACCCAGGGCTCCCATGGCTACACCTTC. Its translation is CASRSTQGSHGYTF.

V and J are TRBV29-1 and TRBJ1-2; D is uncertain. Germline V gives CDR1 SQVTM, CDR2 ANQGSEA. Trimming shortened V by 4 bases and J by 7 bases, and 10 bases separated the two germline ends. This CDR3 has 11 amino acids. Here the CDR3 DNA reads TGCAGCGTTGGTCCGGAGAGTGGCTACACCTTC. This encodes CSVGPESGYTF.

The chain recombines TRBV29-1 with TRBJ1-2, with TRBD1 matching 8 bases. After removal of 6 bases from V and 0 bases from J, the junction contained 6 bases not matched to a gene. The germline CDR1 and CDR2 sequences are SQVTM and ANQGSEA. The CDR3 loop spans 14 amino acids. In DNA, the CDR3 is TGCAGCGTAGGACAGGGACACTCTAACTATGGCTACACCTTC. It is translated as CSVGQGHSNYGYTF.

The rearrangement links TRBV2 to TRBJ2-1; 8 bases line up with TRBD2. The J segment lost 4 bases and the V segment lost 7 bases, leaving 6 bases of the junction unmatched. The CDR3 length is 14 residues. Germline CDR1 SNHLY, CDR2 FYNNEI. The CDR3 region has the DNA TGTGCCAGCATTCAGCGGGAGACATACAATGAGCAGTTCTTC. Its protein is CASIQRETYNEQFF.

The V gene is TRBV24-1, the J gene TRBJ1-1; maybe TRBD1 (5 bases). The germline V gene encodes CDR1 KGHDR and CDR2 SFDVKD. The CDR3 runs to 13 residues. V lost 5 bases and J 3 bases, leaving 9 bases between the germline ends. The DNA for the CDR3 is TGTGCCACCAGTGCCGGGGGGTACACTGAAGCTTTCTTT. It translates to CATSAGGYTEAFF.

The rearrangement links TRBV6-5 to TRBJ1-1; 7 bases are shared with TRBD1. The J segment lost 5 bases and the V segment lost 6 bases, leaving 12 bases of the junction unmatched. The CDR3 totals 15 residues. Germline CDR1 and CDR2: MNHEY and SVGAGI. CDR3 sequence reads: CASSVGQEPATEAFF. The DNA for the CDR3 is TGTGCCAGCAGCGTCGGACAGGAACCGGCAACTGAAGCTTTCTTT.

V usage is TRBV7-2 and J usage is TRBJ1-4; perhaps TRBD1 as D (5 bases). The germline V gene has CDR1 SGHTA and CDR2 FQGNSA. The CDR3 runs 15 residues. The ends were cut back, 2 bases at V and 14 bases at J, with 21 bases in the middle. The CDR3 DNA reads TGTGCCAGCAGCTTATGGGCAGGGTCGGACAAATGGCTGTTTTTT. It specifies CASSLWAGSDKWLFF.

This chain joins TRBV6-5 and TRBJ1-2; no reliable D call. CDR3 size: 13 residues. The V gene's germline CDR1 is MNHEY and CDR2 SVGAGI. V lost 7 bases and J lost 6, with 15 bases in between. The CDR3 sequence is CASTRVPTNGYTF. The CDR3 region has the DNA TGTGCCAGCACCCGCGTACCAACGAATGGCTACACCTTC.

The rearrangement joins TRBV29-1 to TRBJ1-3; 8 nucleotides match TRBD1. V lost 6 bases to trimming and J lost 3 bases; unmatched junction nucleotides: 4. Germline V gene sequence: CDR1 SQVTM, CDR2 ANQGSEA. CDR3 length equals 13 residues. CDR3 sequence: CSVVDRVGNTIYF. CDR3 DNA: TGCAGCGTCGTGGACAGGGTTGGAAACACCATATATTTT.

The chain carries TRBV28 and TRBJ1-6, with D possibly TRBD1 on 6 matching bases. The germline V gene encodes CDR1 MDHEN and CDR2 SYDVKM. Trimming took 7 bases from V and 9 from J, leaving 22 bases between them. CDR3 size: 16 residues. The CDR3 DNA follows: TGTGCCAGCACCACCGGGGGGGCTGGAGTGGCTTCACCCCTCCACTTT. Amino acids: CASTTGGAGVASPLHF.

The chain is built from TRBV10-3 and TRBJ2-7, with 7 bases lining up with TRBD1. CDR1 ENHRY and CDR2 SYGVKD come from the germline V gene. This CDR3 has 14 residues. The V segment lost 10 bases and the J segment 4 bases; nucleotides outside the gene matches: 13. The CDR3 protein is CATKPGTGAYEQYF. CDR3 DNA sequence: TGTGCCACCAAGCCGGGAACAGGGGCATACGAGCAGTACTTC.

The chain recombines TRBV4-1 with TRBJ1-1; D possibly corresponds to TRBD1 (5 bases). Trimming shortened V by 0 bases and J by 4 bases, and 18 bases separated the two germline ends. The CDR3 contains 17 residues. Germline V lookup: CDR1 MGHRA, CDR2 YSYEKL. The CDR3 DNA reads TGCGCCAGCAGCCAAGATTCACTTAGGTTGGGGGGCACTGAAGCTTTCTTT. Translating it yields CASSQDSLRLGGTEAFF.

The chain couples TRBV21-1 to TRBJ2-7; TRBD1, as called in the table, went unchecked against the DNA. TRBV21-1 is deemed a pseudogene. The CDR3 length is 13 residues. CDR3 in DNA: TGTGCCAGCATACAGGGCCACTCCTACGAGCAGTACTTC. It yields the protein CASIQGHSYEQYF.

The gene calls are TRBV29-1 and TRBJ1-2, with D unresolved. V lost 4 bases, J lost 8 bases, and 11 bases lay in between. The V gene's germline CDR1 is SQVTM and CDR2 ANQGSEA. The CDR3 extends over 11 amino acids. For the CDR3, the DNA is TGCAGCGTTGTTTCAGGAGGCGGCTACACCTTC. This codes for CSVVSGGGYTF. Supplemented by reference TRBV29-1 and TRBJ1-2, the full variable domain reads SAVISQKPSRDICQRGTSLTIQCQVDSQVTMMFWYRQQPGQSLTLIATANQGSEATYESGFVIDKFPISRPNLTFSTLTVSNMSPEDSSIYLCSVVSGGGYTFGSGTRLTVV.

The V and J genes are TRBV3-1 (or the pseudogene TRBV3-2) and TRBJ2-7, with 11 bases fitting TRBD2. Germline values: CDR1 LGHDT, CDR2 YNNKEL (reference sequence). Trimming cost V 3 bases and J 0 bases; bases outside gene matches: 4. CDR3 length equals 16 residues. CDR3 DNA: TGTGCCAGCAGCCATTTGACTAGCGGGAACTCCTACGAGCAGTACTTC. Encoded protein: CASSHLTSGNSYEQYF.

This sequence joins TRBV21-1 and TRBJ1-1; TRBD1, as called in the table, went unchecked against the DNA. TRBV21-1 is recorded as a pseudogene. This CDR3 contains 15 residues. This CDR3 reads CASSPGTDNNTEAFF. Here the CDR3 DNA reads TGTGCCAGCAGCCCTGGGACAGACAATAACACTGAAGCTTTCTTT.

The chain carries TRBV28 and TRBJ2-3; 12 positions match TRBD2. This CDR3 region has 16 residues. Trimming cost V 9 bases and J 6 bases; bases outside gene matches: 13. The germline V gene encodes CDR1 MDHEN and CDR2 SYDVKM. Here the CDR3 reads CASRTSGVMRRDTQYF. For the CDR3, the DNA is TGTGCCAGTCGGACTAGCGGGGTAATGAGGCGTGATACGCAGTATTTT.

This chain joins TRBV5-1 and TRBJ2-2, with 7 bases that match TRBD1. The CDR3 length is 14 residues. CDR1 and CDR2 (germline): SGHRS, YFSETQ. J gave up 4 bases and V 3 bases, and 3 bases lay outside the gene matches. CDR3 sequence: CASSSDRATGELFF. DNA of the CDR3: TGCGCCAGCAGCTCCGACAGGGCCACCGGGGAGCTGTTTTTT.

This clone has just one count. V and J are TRBV5-1 and TRBJ2-5; TRBD1 matches 8 bases. This CDR3 region has 17 residues. The V gene end was trimmed by 3 bases and the J gene end by 5 bases; junction bases not matched to a gene: 15. CDR1 SGHRS and CDR2 YFSETQ come from the germline V gene. The CDR3 DNA is TGCGCCAGCAGCTCTTCCCGCCTGACAGGGGCGGGCGAGACCCAGTACTTC. This translates into CASSSSRLTGAGETQYF.

V usage is TRBV2 and J usage is TRBJ1-6, with 7 bases lining up with TRBD1. This CDR3 comprises 16 residues. Germline V gene data show CDR1 as SNHLY and CDR2 as FYNNEI. V was pared by 7 bases and J by 7 bases, with 13 bases of the junction left unmatched. The CDR3 nucleotides read TGTGCCAGCATTCTAACAGGGGTCGGTCAGAATTCACCCCTCCACTTT. This encodes CASILTGVGQNSPLHF.

The V call is TRBV5-8, the J call TRBJ1-2, with TRBD1 matching 8 bases. This CDR3 is built from 14 residues. Germline CDR1 and CDR2: SGHTS and YDEGEE. Germline trimming cut 4 bases from V and 4 bases from J; bases unmatched to any gene: 6. Written as DNA, the CDR3 is TGTGCCAGCAGCATCAGGGGGCACTCCTATGGCTACACCTTC. Translated: CASSIRGHSYGYTF.